This T cell receptor beta chain is from a study of OX40 agonist ivuxolimab in advanced cancers. Overall study: The patients received agonistic anti-OX40 (CD134) antibody ivuxolimab. Patients enrolled in dose escalation were diagnosed with hepatocellular carcinoma, melanoma, renal cell or head and neck cancer.

Clones were read by immunoSEQ multiplex PCR, and TCRdb kept only the in-frame ones, dropping some. The sample lists 95,000 to 100,000 clones, just under 85% occurring once. With regard to this clone: The target antigen is unknown.

Study results and caveats: Clonal expansion among partial responders at 0.1-3.0 mg/kg ranked near the lowest.

This CDR3 contains 14 residues. Germline V CDR1 and CDR2: SGHRS, YFSETQ. V was trimmed by 2 bases and J by 4 bases, leaving 13 bases between them. Specimen: CD4+ or CD8+ T cells sorted from blood, collected in a trial of the OX40 agonist ivuxolimab. This chain links TRBV5-1 with TRBJ2-7; D might be TRBD1 (5 bases). The source of this sequence is an adult with an advanced solid tumor such as melanoma, head and neck, liver or kidney cancer. The CDR3 is CASSLKVKGYEQYF. Written as DNA, the CDR3 is TGCGCCAGCAGCTTAAAGGTCAAGGGGTACGAGCAGTACTTC.